The 9 T cell receptor beta chains reported below all come from one sample, sequenced in a study of blood T cell repertoires in COVID-19. The protocol was immunoSEQ multiplex PCR, while the TCRdb copy is restricted to in-frame clones and leaves out a portion. The sample carries about 440,000 clones, roughly 91% recorded once. Sequenced: PBMCs or T cells enriched from blood (not recorded which). Every receptor here comes from a man aged 18 to 29 who had recovered from COVID-19.

This rearrangement joins TRBV6-2 or TRBV6-3 to TRBJ2-3; 7 bases are a match to TRBD1. V shed 2 bases and J 6 bases; nucleotides not matched to a gene: 8. The CDR3 consists of 15 residues. Germline V gives CDR1 MNHEY, CDR2 SVGEGT. The chain's CDR3 is CASSYPTGTSDTQYF. The CDR3 DNA is TGTGCCAGCAGTTACCCGACAGGGACCTCGGATACGCAGTATTTT.

This clone came up once. As DNA, the CDR3 is TGTGCCAGCAGGTTGACACGCACCACCTCTAATTCACCCCTCCACTTT. This gives the protein CASRLTRTTSNSPLHF. This rearrangement joins TRBV7-2 to TRBJ1-6; no firm D call. V dropped 6 bases and J dropped 6 bases, with 18 bases sitting between them. This CDR3 comprises 16 residues. Germline V gene sequence: CDR1 SGHTA, CDR2 FQGNSA. The full variable domain, completed using reference TRBV7-2 and TRBJ1-6, is GAGVSQSPSNKVTEKGKDVELRCDPISGHTALYWYRQSLGQGLEFLIYFQGNSAPDKSGLPSDRFSAERTGGSVSTLTIQRTQQEDSAVYLCASRLTRTTSNSPLHFGNGTRLTVT.

The chain carries TRBV9 and TRBJ2-7; D not certain. CDR3 length: 14 amino acids. Germline assignment: CDR1 SGDLS and CDR2 YYNGEE. V was trimmed by 4 bases and J by 5 bases, leaving 16 bases between them. The CDR3 loop is CASSLWFDSNEQYF. CDR3 nucleotides: TGTGCCAGCAGCTTATGGTTTGACTCAAACGAGCAGTACTTC.

This clone occurred once. The chain recombines TRBV30 with TRBJ2-3; D perhaps matches TRBD1 (5 bases). V lost 4 bases and J 9 bases, leaving 14 bases between the germline ends. CDR3 length: 12 residues. The germline CDR1 and CDR2 sequences are GTSNPN and SVGIG (reference sequence). The CDR3 DNA is TGTGCCTGGAAGGGCACGCAGGGAACGCAGTATTTT. Residues: CAWKGTQGTQYF.

This clone was detected once. The chain joins TRBV30 to TRBJ1-1; TRBD1 agrees at 9 bases. This CDR3 spans 14 amino acids. Germline loops: CDR1 GTSNPN, CDR2 SVGIG (reference sequence). With 6 bases clipped from V and 6 bases from J, the junction kept 11 bases outside the gene matches. This CDR3 reads CACSRRDRVAEAFF. CDR3 DNA: TGTGCCTGCTCTCGCCGGGACAGGGTAGCTGAAGCTTTCTTT.

The V gene is TRBV6-5, the J gene TRBJ1-2, with 8 bases aligning to TRBD1. The CDR3 length is 14 residues. CDR1 is MNHEY, CDR2 SVGAGI, per germline. J was trimmed by 4 bases and V by 7 bases; bases with no gene match: 8. CDR3 protein: CASTKGQGPYGYTF. CDR3 DNA sequence: TGTGCCAGCACCAAAGGACAGGGCCCCTATGGCTACACCTTC.

The V and J genes are TRBV5-5 and TRBJ2-3; tentatively, D is TRBD1 (6 bases). The CDR3 totals 15 residues. Looked up from germline, CDR1 is SGHKS and CDR2 is YYEKEE (reference sequence). With 4 bases removed from V and 3 bases from J, the gap between germline ends came to 15 bases. The CDR3 protein is CASSLGTYRTDTQYF. Written as DNA, the CDR3 is TGTGCCAGCAGCCTCGGGACATACAGAACAGATACGCAGTATTTT.

V and J are TRBV2 and TRBJ2-5, with D perhaps TRBD2 (6 bases). V was clipped by 3 bases and J by 5 bases, with 16 bases between them. The CDR3 is made up of 15 amino acids. Per the germline V gene, CDR1 is SNHLY and CDR2 is FYNNEI. CDR3 in amino acids: CASSDSSLAKETQYF. CDR3 sequence (DNA): TGTGCCAGCAGTGACTCTTCACTAGCAAAGGAGACCCAGTACTTC.

The chain couples TRBV28 to TRBJ1-2; no clear D gene. V was trimmed by 1 base and J by 4 bases, leaving 4 bases between them. Germline loops: CDR1 MDHEN, CDR2 SYDVKM. The length of the CDR3 is 12 residues. CDR3 DNA: TGTGCCAGCAGTTTATCTCTCTATGGCTACACCTTC. This sequence encodes CASSLSLYGYTF.